A single sample gave rise to the 17 T cell receptor beta chains below, sequenced in a study of blood T cell repertoires in COVID-19. TCRdb keeps only in-frame clones here, not all; method: immunoSEQ multiplex PCR. The sample has around 150,000 clones; more than 75% are singletons. Sequencing was carried out using peripheral blood. The receptors stem from a man aged 55 to 70 who had recovered from COVID-19.

The chain employs TRBV27 and TRBJ1-1, with D tentatively TRBD1 (6 bases). Per germline, CDR1 MNHEY and CDR2 SMNVEV (reference sequence). The CDR3 runs to 16 residues. With 5 bases removed from V and 3 bases from J, the gap between germline ends came to 19 bases. The CDR3 protein is CASSTTGSIEHTEAFF. In DNA, the CDR3 is TGTGCCAGCAGTACAACAGGGAGTATCGAGCACACTGAAGCTTTCTTT.

J is TRBJ1-4 and V is TRBV5-1; D call uncertain. Germline assignment: CDR1 SGHRS and CDR2 YFSETQ. V lost 4 bases to trimming and J lost 0 bases, with 16 bases between them. The CDR3 extends over 17 amino acids. CDR3 sequence reads: CASSVNSPVATNEKLFF. CDR3 nucleotides: TGCGCCAGCAGCGTAAACAGTCCCGTTGCAACTAATGAAAAACTGTTTTTT. The full variable domain, with the rest looked up from reference TRBV5-1 and TRBJ1-4, is KAGVTQTPRYLIKTRGQQVTLSCSPISGHRSVSWYQQTPGQGLQFLFEYFSETQRNKGNFPGRFSGRQFSNSRSEMNVSTLELGDSALYLCASSVNSPVATNEKLFFGSGTQLSVL.

This clone was recorded once. The CDR3 coding sequence is TGTGCCAGCAGCCAAGCTGATTCTACGATTTCACCCCTCCACTTT. It translates to CASSQADSTISPLHF. V usage is TRBV14 and J usage is TRBJ1-6; D is unresolved. V was pared by 1 base and J by 9 bases, with 13 bases between. This CDR3 has 15 residues. CDR1 SGHDN and CDR2 FVKESK come from the germline V gene.

J is TRBJ2-5 and V is TRBV5-1, with D unresolved. The CDR3 has 13 residues. With 3 bases removed from V and 2 bases from J, the gap between germline ends came to 8 bases. From germline, CDR1 is SGHRS and CDR2 YFSETQ. The CDR3 nucleotides are TGCGCCAGCAGCTACTTTACTCAAGAGACCCAGTACTTC. This codes for CASSYFTQETQYF.

The genes are TRBV12-3 or TRBV12-4 and TRBJ1-6, with unresolved D. V lost 3 bases, J lost 8 bases, and 5 bases lay in between. This CDR3 spans 12 amino acids. DNA of the CDR3: TGTGCCAGCAGTTTTAGTGATTCACCCCTCCACTTT. As protein: CASSFSDSPLHF.

V gene TRBV30 combines with J gene TRBJ1-4, with 7 positions matching TRBD1. This CDR3 is built from 13 residues. The V segment lost 3 bases and the J segment 6 bases; nucleotides outside the gene matches: 4. Germline V gene lookup returns CDR1 GTSNPN and CDR2 SVGIG (reference sequence). The CDR3 DNA is TGTGCCTGGAGCCGGGACAGAGATGAAAAACTGTTTTTT. Its translation is CAWSRDRDEKLFF.

This chain joins TRBV19 and TRBJ2-1, with D possibly TRBD1 on 6 matching bases. V gave up 1 base and J gave up 2 bases, with 12 bases separating them. CDR1 is LNHDA and CDR2 is SQIVND in the germline V gene (reference sequence). The CDR3 is 16 amino acids. The CDR3 coding sequence is TGTGCCAGTAGTATAGGGGGGCCCCAACCCTACAATGAGCAGTTCTTC. Translation gives CASSIGGPQPYNEQFF. The full variable domain, with the rest looked up from reference TRBV19 and TRBJ2-1, is DGGITQSPKYLFRKEGQNVTLSCEQNLNHDAMYWYRQDPGQGLRLIYYSQIVNDFQKGDIAEGYSVSREKKESFPLTVTSAQKNPTAFYLCASSIGGPQPYNEQFFGPGTRLTVL.

Only a few counts were recorded for this clone. The chain uses TRBV28 and TRBJ2-2; D might be TRBD1 (6 bases). The V end lost 5 bases, the J end lost 4 bases, and 11 bases lay between the germline ends. The CDR3 is 14 residues long. In germline, CDR1 is MDHEN, CDR2 SYDVKM. CDR3 in DNA: TGTGCCAGCAGTGCCCCAGGGGTCACCGGGGAGCTGTTTTTT. Encoded protein: CASSAPGVTGELFF.

The chain's CDR3 is CASSQDLGLAGASSSYNEQFF. In nucleotides, the CDR3 is TGCGCCAGCAGCCAAGATCTAGGACTAGCGGGAGCGTCGAGCTCCTACAATGAGCAGTTCTTC. This chain joins TRBV4-3 and TRBJ2-1; 13 bases line up with TRBD2. CDR3 length: 21 amino acids. Germline lookup yields CDR1 LGHNA and CDR2 YSLEER. V trimming: 0 bases; J trimming: 0 bases; junction bases outside the gene matches: 11.

This sequence joins TRBV11-3 and TRBJ2-1, with TRBD1 identical over 10 bases. V gave up 2 bases and J gave up 7 bases; unmatched junction bases: 5. CDR3 size: 15 residues. CDR1 is SGHNT and CDR2 is YENEEA in the germline V gene. The CDR3 coding sequence is TGTGCCAGCAGCTTATACGGGACAGGGGAGAATGAGCAGTTCTTC. This translates into CASSLYGTGENEQFF.

The chain couples TRBV27 to TRBJ1-2, with 8 bases aligning to TRBD1. V gave up 5 bases and J gave up 8 bases; unmatched junction bases: 10. CDR3 length: 14 residues. Germline V gene data show CDR1 as MNHEY and CDR2 as SMNVEV (reference sequence). CDR3: CASSQLQGAFGYTF. As DNA, the CDR3 is TGTGCCAGCAGTCAACTTCAGGGGGCGTTCGGCTACACCTTC.

The gene calls are TRBV7-9 and TRBJ2-5; D possibly corresponds to TRBD1 (6 bases). Between the trimmed V and J ends, which lost 5 bases and 2 bases, there was a span of 24 bases. The germline CDR1 and CDR2 sequences are SEHNR and FQNEAQ (reference sequence). The CDR3 loop spans 18 amino acids. CDR3 in amino acids: CASSPLTGLEFIQETQYF. DNA of the CDR3: TGTGCCAGCAGCCCCCTGACAGGCTTGGAATTCATTCAAGAGACCCAGTACTTC.

This clone was detected once. The CDR3 loop is CASSLERVTEAFF. CDR3 nucleotide sequence: TGTGCCAGCAGCTTAGAGAGGGTGACTGAAGCTTTCTTT. The chain couples TRBV11-2 to TRBJ1-1; no reliable D call. Germline loops: CDR1 SGHAT, CDR2 FQNNGV. The CDR3 length is 13 residues. V was pared by 0 bases and J by 5 bases, with 7 bases between. The complete variable domain, with remaining parts taken from reference TRBV11-2 and TRBJ1-1, reads EAGVAQSPRYKIIEKRQSVAFWCNPISGHATLYWYQQILGQGPKLLIQFQNNGVVDDSQLPKDRFSAERLKGVDSTLKIQPAKLEDSAVYLCASSLERVTEAFFGQGTRLTVV.

This clone appeared a single time. J is TRBJ1-5 and V is TRBV30, with a possible D match to TRBD1 (5 bases). This CDR3 is 15 amino acids long. Germline lookup yields CDR1 GTSNPN and CDR2 SVGIG (reference sequence). The germline V and J ends were trimmed by 0 bases and 7 bases, with 16 bases remaining between them. CDR3 sequence reads: CAWSVRAGRGQPQHF. DNA for the CDR3: TGTGCCTGGAGTGTACGCGCAGGGAGGGGACAGCCCCAGCATTTT. Complete variable domain (other parts from reference TRBV30 and TRBJ1-5): SQTIHQWPATLVQPVGSPLSLECTVEGTSNPNLYWYRQAAGRGLQLLFYSVGIGQISSEVPQNLSASRPQDRQFILSSKKLLLSDSGFYLCAWSVRAGRGQPQHFGDGTRLSIL.

This clone was seen more than once but under ten times. The chain recombines TRBV28 with TRBJ2-7; D possibly corresponds to TRBD2 (6 bases). The CDR3 sequence is 14 residues long. Germline lookup yields CDR1 MDHEN and CDR2 SYDVKM. Deletions cut 6 bases from V and 0 bases from J, with 12 bases between. The CDR3 region has the DNA TGTGCCAGCAGCTCGGGCGGGGTCTCCTACGAGCAGTACTTC. This codes for CASSSGGVSYEQYF.

The gene calls are TRBV5-1 and TRBJ2-1, with TRBD1 matching 7 bases. CDR3 length: 15 amino acids. CDR1 is SGHRS and CDR2 is YFSETQ in the germline V gene. After removal of 3 bases from V and 3 bases from J, the junction contained 6 bases not matched to a gene. The DNA of the CDR3 is TGCGCCAGCAGCTCTCGACAGGGTAACTACAATGAGCAGTTCTTC. Translation gives CASSSRQGNYNEQFF.

The chain combines TRBV28 with TRBJ1-1; D is possibly TRBD1 (5 bases). The V gene's germline CDR1 is MDHEN and CDR2 SYDVKM. CDR3 length: 13 amino acids. With 2 bases removed from V and 7 bases from J, the gap between germline ends came to 11 bases. The CDR3 is CASSLLDTLEAFF. In DNA, the CDR3 is TGTGCCAGCAGTTTACTGGACACCCTTGAAGCTTTCTTT.